The entry below gives a single TCR beta chain sequence along with its context. Its antigen target is currently unknown. The sample holds no much larger clone one base away, and base qualities are not on file. This sample is part of a study of vaccination and CD4 T cells after COVID-19 (dated by TCRdb to 2021 to 2024). For the wider study: Convalescent patients had a positive SARS-CoV-2 result on nasal swab PCR, and of these patients, several had mild disease and one had severe disease. In the convalescent cohort there were six males and four females, among whom were two Hispanic individuals, seven Caucasians, two Asians and one multiracial person. Post-vaccine blood samples were taken a median of around 77 days after the second vaccine dose, with a range of about 13 to 241 days. Each participant got two doses of either the Pfizer-BioNTech BNT162b2 vaccine (n=8) or the Moderna mRNA-1273 vaccine (n=2). As controls, cultures received a CEFX viral epitope pool (the positive control), an HIV-1 Nef peptide pool (the negative control), or no peptide at all. Post-COVID blood samples from convalescent patients were collected a median of around 100 days after diagnosis, with a range of roughly 35 to 170 days. In 10 COVID-19 convalescent patients and a handful of infection-naive healthy vaccine recipients, researchers compared the spike-specific CD4+ TCR repertoire from before mRNA vaccination with the repertoire from after. The cultures were stimulated with overlapping spike peptide pools from SARS-CoV-2 and from the common cold coronaviruses HCoV-NL63, HCoV-OC43 and HCoV-229E.

The method behind the library was PCR. TCR sequencing of DNA from cultured CD4+ T cells used the Oncomine TCR Beta short-read assay at the Johns Hopkins FTIC core. Genomic DNA was extracted from the cultured CD4+ T cells with the QIAamp micro DNA kit. Oncomine TCR Beta libraries made from cultured CD4+ T cells were pooled using unique dual indexes and sequenced on an Illumina iSeq 100. Concerning the study's data processing: Non-productive sequences were filtered out, and CDR3s that did not start with C, did not end with F or W, or were shorter than 7 amino acids were discarded. The MANAFEST web application was used to identify antigen-specific clonotypes by comparing peptide-stimulated wells against reference wells and other culture wells. Positive clones required FDR below 0.05, an odds ratio above 5, and productive frequency above 0.1% in at least two of three replicate wells. Clonotypes that were significantly expanded in both SARS-CoV-2 spike wells and at least one common cold coronavirus spike condition were defined as cross-reactive. Similarity between CDR3 sequences was evaluated in R version 3.6.1 using Levenshtein distances (stringdist) and unrooted phylogenetic trees (ape). TCRdb took the public reads, trimmed them with fastp at Q25, ran MiXCR for clone calling and kept in-frame beta chains. Rows are combined by CDR3 protein, so each entry shows the most common genes and DNA. These V and J calls derive from TCRdb rather than the authors' analysis. Here the sample has about 19,000 distinct CDR3 sequences; over 25% occur a single time. About 15% of the sample is taken by the ten largest.

Germline trimming amounts to 7 bases on V and 4 bases on J, with 5 as the count of junction bases outside the gene matches. CDR1 and CDR2 are read off the germline V gene as MDHEN and SYDVKM. The CDR3 sequence holds 13 residues, the cysteine and phenylalanine included. Only the CDR3 DNA is retained, 39 bases long and in frame from the first base. Explained via the paper, the treatment or condition label denotes: approximately nine-day PBMC culture with coronavirus spike peptide pools or control peptides (ViraFEST assay). The ViraFEST assay was used in the study, in which antigen-specific T cells were expanded with peptide pools and expanded clonotypes were subsequently identified by TCR sequencing. The positive SARS-CoV-2 PCR tests of the convalescent patients were dated from March to December 2020, before the Alpha, Beta and Delta variants emerged in the United States. Roughly 2.1 million PBMCs per well were cultured in IMDM with about 5% human AB serum and approximately 9.8 IU/ml IL-2, plus 10 ug/ml peptide pools. Half of the culture medium was replaced with fresh IL-2-containing medium on days 3 and 7. After nine to eleven days of culture, CD4+ T cells were isolated by negative selection with the EasySep CD4+ T cell isolation kit. Ficoll-Paque Plus gradient centrifugation was used to isolate PBMCs from whole blood, and the isolated PBMCs were then either used fresh or cryopreserved at -140C. In general, triplicate wells were set up for every culture condition.

Paper-wide results and their limitations: In convalescent patients, nearly all vaccine-specific clones (304 of 307) were found to be mono-reactive for SARS-CoV-2 spike rather than cross-reactive with common cold coronaviruses. Only a relatively small number of convalescent patients were included in the study, and early timepoints following natural infection were not analyzed. An increase in the median number of SARS-CoV-2-reactive clonotypes from roughly 20 after infection to 38 after vaccination was observed, but the change was not found to be significant. Among the post-vaccine SARS-CoV-2-reactive clones in convalescent patients, a median 86.3% showed up only after vaccination, which suggests vaccine-specific priming.

Sequenced material: cultured CD4+ T cells from blood. The rearrangement joined TRBV28 to TRBJ1-2; 8 of the junction bases match TRBD1. This receptor was obtained from a human donor with COVID-19. The CDR3 has the sequence CASNDRGFYGYTF. DNA sequence: TGTGCCAGCAACGACAGGGGATTCTATGGCTACACCTTC.